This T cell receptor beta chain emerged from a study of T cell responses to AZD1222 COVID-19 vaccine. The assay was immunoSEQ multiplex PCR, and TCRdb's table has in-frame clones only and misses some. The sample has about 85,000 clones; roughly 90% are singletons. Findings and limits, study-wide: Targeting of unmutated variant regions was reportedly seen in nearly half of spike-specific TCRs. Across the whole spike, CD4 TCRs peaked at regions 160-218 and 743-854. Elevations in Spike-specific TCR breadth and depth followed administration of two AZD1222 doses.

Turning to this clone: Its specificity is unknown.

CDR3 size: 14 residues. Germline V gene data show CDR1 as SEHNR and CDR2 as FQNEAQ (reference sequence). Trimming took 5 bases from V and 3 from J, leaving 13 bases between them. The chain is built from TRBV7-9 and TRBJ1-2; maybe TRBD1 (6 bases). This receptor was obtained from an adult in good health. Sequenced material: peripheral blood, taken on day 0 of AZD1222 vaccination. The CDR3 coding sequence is TGTGCCAGCAGCCAATCGGGACAAGACTATGGCTACACCTTC. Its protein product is CASSQSGQDYGYTF.